One sample yielded the 5 T cell receptor beta chains listed below, sequenced in a study of blood T cell repertoires in COVID-19. Assay: immunoSEQ multiplex PCR; the TCRdb copy retains only in-frame clones and omits some. The table includes approximately 120,000 clones, roughly 84% detected once. The sequencing sample was made of peripheral blood. These receptors were collected from a woman in her forties or fifties with acute or convalescent COVID-19.

The chain links TRBV5-1 to TRBJ2-3; weak D call: TRBD1 (6 bases). Germline-derived CDR1 and CDR2 are SGHRS and YFSETQ. The CDR3 spans 14 residues. The ends were cut back, 2 bases at V and 2 bases at J, with 9 bases in the middle. The CDR3 reads CASSFKGDTDTQYF. CDR3 bases: TGCGCCAGCAGCTTTAAGGGGGACACAGATACGCAGTATTTT.

The rearrangement joins TRBV6-2 or TRBV6-3 to TRBJ1-1, with D uncertain. The CDR3 has 12 amino acids. Germline V gene data show CDR1 as MNHEY and CDR2 as SVGEGT. Trimming removed 8 bases at V and 1 base at J, with 8 bases between. CDR3 amino acids: CASGHSNTEAFF. The CDR3 DNA is TGTGCCAGCGGCCACTCGAACACTGAAGCTTTCTTT.

V usage is TRBV7-6 and J usage is TRBJ2-1; TRBD2 might be the D (5 bases). This CDR3 comprises 13 residues. Deletions cut 1 base from V and 10 bases from J, with 11 bases between. Germline V gene sequence: CDR1 SGHVS, CDR2 FNYEAQ. CDR3 DNA: TGTGCCAGCAGCTTAGGCCCCGAGGGAGAGCAGTTCTTC. It specifies CASSLGPEGEQFF.

The gene calls are TRBV3-1 (or the pseudogene TRBV3-2) and TRBJ1-5; 7 positions match TRBD1. Germline trimming cut 5 bases from V and 7 bases from J; bases unmatched to any gene: 5. This CDR3 has 13 amino acids. The germline CDR1 and CDR2 sequences are LGHDT and YNNKEL (reference sequence). In DNA form, the CDR3 reads TGTGCCAGCAGCTACGGACAGGACCAGCCCCAGCATTTT. It codes for CASSYGQDQPQHF.

The chain recombines TRBV7-6 with TRBJ1-3; a weak D match, TRBD1 (6 bases). In germline, CDR1 is SGHVS, CDR2 FNYEAQ. V lost 5 bases, J lost 0 bases, and 23 bases lay in between. There are 19 residues in the CDR3. The CDR3 spells CASSESPNFRGFSGNTIYF. For the CDR3, the DNA is TGTGCCAGCAGCGAGAGCCCCAACTTCAGGGGCTTCTCTGGAAACACCATATATTTT.